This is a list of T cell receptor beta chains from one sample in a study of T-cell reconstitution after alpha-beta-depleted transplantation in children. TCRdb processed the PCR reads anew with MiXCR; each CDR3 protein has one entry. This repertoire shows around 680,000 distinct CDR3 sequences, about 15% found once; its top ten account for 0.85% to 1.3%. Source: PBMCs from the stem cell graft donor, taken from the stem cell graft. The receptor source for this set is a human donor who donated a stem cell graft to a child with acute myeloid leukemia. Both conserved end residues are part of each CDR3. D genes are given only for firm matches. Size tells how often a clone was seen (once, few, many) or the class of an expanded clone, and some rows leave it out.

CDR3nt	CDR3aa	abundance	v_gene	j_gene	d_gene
TGCAGTGCTAGACAACGACGGACGGATTCACCCCTCCACTTT	CSARQRRTDSPLHF	many	TRBV20-1	TRBJ1-6	-
TGTGCCAGCAGTTACCACTCGAGGTCCCTCTCTGGAAACACCATATATTTT	CASSYHSRSLSGNTIYF	many	TRBV6-5	TRBJ1-3	-
TGCAGTGCTTCTAGCTCCGCGCAGTATTTT	CSASSSAQYF	many	TRBV20-1	TRBJ2-3	-
TGTGCCAGCAGTCCCCTACGGACAGCTAATCAGCCCCAGCATTTT	CASSPLRTANQPQHF	many	TRBV12-3/TRBV12-4	TRBJ1-5	-
TGTGCCAGCAGCCAAGTACTAGCGGGGGGTTCCTACAATGAGCAGTTCTTC	CASSQVLAGGSYNEQFF	-	TRBV4-2	TRBJ2-1	TRBD2
TGTGCCAGCAGCCTATGGGGACTAGCGACCGGGGAGCTGTTTTTT	CASSLWGLATGELFF	few	TRBV5-6	TRBJ2-2	TRBD2
TGTGCCAGCAGCGAAAACAATGAGCAGTTCTTC	CASSENNEQFF	many	TRBV12-3/TRBV12-4	TRBJ2-1	-
TGCAGTGCTAGGGCCGCCTTAACAACTAATGAAAAACTGTTTTTT	CSARAALTTNEKLFF	many	TRBV20-1	TRBJ1-4	-
TGCGCCAGCAGCCTGACTAGCGGGGCGCTCACAGATACGCAGTATTTT	CASSLTSGALTDTQYF	many	TRBV5-1	TRBJ2-3	TRBD2
TGTGCCAGCAGCTTAATGTCCCCTCAGCCCCAGCATTTT	CASSLMSPQPQHF	once	TRBV7-2	TRBJ1-5	-
TGTGCCAGCAGCCCCGGACAGGACTCTGGAAACACCATATATTTT	CASSPGQDSGNTIYF	few	TRBV12-3/TRBV12-4	TRBJ1-3	TRBD1
TGTGCCAGCAGCTCGAGCTCTGGGGCCAACGTCCTGACTTTC	CASSSSSGANVLTF	many	TRBV12-3/TRBV12-4	TRBJ2-6	-
TGTGCCATCAGTGGCCCCGGTAGGGGCGGGGAGCTGTTTTTT	CAISGPGRGGELFF	-	TRBV10-3	TRBJ2-2	-
TGCAGCGCGTCTGGGGGCAACTATGGCTACACCTTC	CSASGGNYGYTF	many	TRBV20-1	TRBJ1-2	-
TGCAGTGCTTCTCCGGGACTAATCACAGATACGCAGTATTTT	CSASPGLITDTQYF	few	TRBV20-1	TRBJ2-3	TRBD2
TGCAGTGCTAGAGATAAAGGGCTAGAGAGAAACATTCAGTACTTC	CSARDKGLERNIQYF	few	TRBV20-1	TRBJ2-4	-
TGTGCCAGCAGCCAAGATCCGGACGGCACCGGGGAGCTGTTTTTT	CASSQDPDGTGELFF	-	TRBV3-1	TRBJ2-2	-
TGTGCCAGCAGCTTAGCGGACGAGGGCATGCTTGGAAAACTGTTTTTT	CASSLADEGMLGKLFF	-	TRBV7-9	TRBJ1-4	-
TGTGCCACCAGTGATTTTTCTACGACCGATAGCTACACAGATACGCAGTATTTT	CATSDFSTTDSYTDTQYF	-	TRBV24-1	TRBJ2-3	-
TGCAGTGCTGGCCCCCGGAGCTCTGGGGCCAACGTCCTGACTTTC	CSAGPRSSGANVLTF	few	TRBV20-1	TRBJ2-6	-
TGTGCCAGCAGCTTGACCTCGGGAATCGGGGAGCTGTTTTTT	CASSLTSGIGELFF	-	TRBV5-5	TRBJ2-2	-
TGTGCCAGCAGGGTAGCGGGGGAATGGACCCAGTACTTC	CASRVAGEWTQYF	-	TRBV28	TRBJ2-5	TRBD2
TGTGCCAGCAGCTTAGGGACAGGGAGCTCCGGGGAGCTGTTTTTT	CASSLGTGSSGELFF	-	TRBV7-8	TRBJ2-2	TRBD1
TGTGCCAGCAGTTTAACGCGGGCCGAGCAGTTCTTC	CASSLTRAEQFF	many	TRBV12-3/TRBV12-4	TRBJ2-1	-
TGTGCCAGCAGCTTAGCGCAGGGGCTAGGAGCTTTCTTT	CASSLAQGLGAFF	few	TRBV7-9	TRBJ1-1	-
TGCAGTGCCGAGCCGGGACAGGGATTCCGGACTGAAGCTTTCTTT	CSAEPGQGFRTEAFF	many	TRBV20-1	TRBJ1-1	TRBD1
TGTGCCAGCAGCTCTAACGACAGGGCCTATGGCTACACCTTC	CASSSNDRAYGYTF	-	TRBV7-2	TRBJ1-2	TRBD1
TGTGCCAGCAGCTCTCTAGCGGGGAGGTTGGATACGCAGTATTTT	CASSSLAGRLDTQYF	few	TRBV7-2	TRBJ2-3	TRBD2
TGTGCCAGCAGCTCCGCCAACTATGGACAGTTGGGCTACACCTTC	CASSSANYGQLGYTF	-	TRBV7-8	TRBJ1-2	-
TGCGCCAGCAGCCCAGCTAGCGGGGGCTCCCAAGAGACCCAGTACTTC	CASSPASGGSQETQYF	-	TRBV4-3	TRBJ2-5	TRBD2
TGCAGCGTTTACGGGGAGTTTCAAGAGACCCAGTACTTC	CSVYGEFQETQYF	many	TRBV29-1	TRBJ2-5	-
TGTGCCAGCAAAAAGGACAGGGGAACTGAAGCTTTCTTT	CASKKDRGTEAFF	many	TRBV6-1	TRBJ1-1	TRBD1
TGTGCCAGCAGCCAGAGCGGGGAGGACTTTCGGAATGAGCAGTTCTTC	CASSQSGEDFRNEQFF	many	TRBV7-9	TRBJ2-1	TRBD2
TGTGCCAGCAGCCCCTCGGGACCGGTGCTGGGCAATGAGCAGTTCTTC	CASSPSGPVLGNEQFF	few	TRBV13	TRBJ2-1	-
TGTGCCAGCAGCGAGGGGGGATGGGAGACCCAGTACTTC	CASSEGGWETQYF	-	TRBV6-1	TRBJ2-5	-
TGCAGCGTTCATGGGCAGCACTACGAGCAGTACTTC	CSVHGQHYEQYF	many	TRBV29-1	TRBJ2-7	-
TGCAGTGCTCTGAACACGGGTGAAAAACTGTTTTTT	CSALNTGEKLFF	many	TRBV20-1	TRBJ1-4	-
TGTGCCAGCAGCTCGAACCCAATGACAGGGGTCCCCTACGAGCAGTACTTC	CASSSNPMTGVPYEQYF	-	TRBV11-1	TRBJ2-7	TRBD1
TGCAGTGCAAAGACTAGCGGGGGGTTCAATGAGCAGTTCTTC	CSAKTSGGFNEQFF	many	TRBV20-1	TRBJ2-1	TRBD2
TGCGCCAGCAGCTTGGTGGCAGGGAGTGGGGATACGCAGTATTTT	CASSLVAGSGDTQYF	-	TRBV5-1	TRBJ2-3	-
TGCAGTGCTACTTTAGCGGGGGGCTATGAGCAGTTCTTC	CSATLAGGYEQFF	many	TRBV20-1	TRBJ2-1	TRBD2
TGTGCCAGCAGCTCCTTCTCGACTGAGCGGGGTTCACCCCTCCACTTT	CASSSFSTERGSPLHF	-	TRBV5-5	TRBJ1-6	-
TGCAGTGCCCTACAGGGAGGGGAAAAACTGTTTTTT	CSALQGGEKLFF	-	TRBV20-1	TRBJ1-4	-
TGCAGTGCTAGGAAGGTGGTCTCCTACAATGAGCAGTTCTTC	CSARKVVSYNEQFF	-	TRBV20-1	TRBJ2-1	-
TGTGCCAGCAGCTTATCTGCACCCAACTCTGGAAACACCATATATTTT	CASSLSAPNSGNTIYF	few	TRBV7-2	TRBJ1-3	-
TGTGCCTGGATCCTGACAGGGAGGACTGAAGCTTTCTTT	CAWILTGRTEAFF	-	TRBV30	TRBJ1-1	TRBD1
TGCAGCGGAACTAGCGGGGGCTCCCCGCCCACAGATACGCAGTATTTT	CSGTSGGSPPTDTQYF	many	TRBV20-1	TRBJ2-3	TRBD2
TGCAGTGCTAGTGGGACAGGGGAATATCAGCCCCAGCATTTT	CSASGTGEYQPQHF	-	TRBV20-1	TRBJ1-5	TRBD1
TGTGCCAGCAGCCCAGGGAGGACTAGCGGGGGGCGCACAGATACGCAGTATTTT	CASSPGRTSGGRTDTQYF	many	TRBV11-2	TRBJ2-3	TRBD2
TGTGCCAGCAGTTCCCTTACAGGGAAGAAGGACACTGAAGCTTTCTTT	CASSSLTGKKDTEAFF	-	TRBV12-3/TRBV12-4	TRBJ1-1	-
TGCGCCAGCAGCTTGGTCGGGACAGGGGCTAGCACAGATACGCAGTATTTT	CASSLVGTGASTDTQYF	few	TRBV5-1	TRBJ2-3	TRBD1
TGTGCCAGCAGCTTAGGCGGCAAATCGTATGGCTACACCTTC	CASSLGGKSYGYTF	-	TRBV7-2	TRBJ1-2	-